This TCR beta chain was recovered during a study of cytotoxic CD8 clonotypes in ibrutinib-treated CLL. Whole-study findings and limits: Exceeding age-matched healthy donors, baseline clonality also tracked the counts of circulating CD8+ T cells.

Only in-frame clones appear in the TCRdb table, and some are missing; sequencing was by immunoSEQ multiplex PCR. The table records some 150,000 clones, 60% to 85% of them present only once. CDR3 size: 15 residues. Per the germline V gene, CDR1 is SGHTA and CDR2 is FQGNSA. Trimming removed 3 bases from V and 2 bases from J; junction bases left unmatched: 7. About this clone itself: Antigen specificity is unknown.

The starting material was PBMCs, obtained after 12 months of ibrutinib treatment. The TCR was taken from a human donor with chronic lymphocytic leukemia. The chain is built from TRBV7-2 and TRBJ2-7; 7 nucleotides align to TRBD1. The CDR3 here is CASSFGAGGTYEQYF. Here the CDR3 DNA reads TGTGCCAGCAGCTTCGGGGCAGGGGGAACCTACGAGCAGTACTTC.